This record concerns one T cell receptor beta chain sequence. This entry belongs to a study of blood T cell repertoires in COVID-19. The repertoire was sequenced with immunoSEQ multiplex PCR; TCRdb's copy has only in-frame clones and lacks some. The sample lists about 160,000 clones, 70% to 85% occurring once. From germline, CDR1 is MDHEN and CDR2 SYDVKM. The CDR3 sequence is 12 residues long. V was trimmed by 7 bases and J by 0 bases, leaving 5 bases between them. Specimen: peripheral blood. This chain connects TRBV28 to TRBJ2-3; no reliable D call. This sequence originates from a woman aged 40 to 50 with COVID-19, enrolled during active disease. The CDR3 sequence: CASTSSTDTQYF. DNA of the CDR3: TGTGCCAGCACTTCTAGCACAGATACGCAGTATTTT.